This TCR beta chain was retrieved from a study of beta chain features in type 1 diabetes. Study-wide results and caveats: People with Type 1 diabetes carried modestly yet significantly shorter TCRB CDR3s in all four CD4+ subsets. An over-representation of cells with high TCR expression could result from cDNA sequencing.

With regard to this clone: The antigen is undetermined.

The authors reverse transcribed all of the isolated RNA, so sequencing captured expressed TCRB transcripts. Libraries were prepared by immunoSEQ multiplex PCR; TCRdb keeps only in-frame clonotypes and omits some of them. The data hold some 160,000 clones, with approximately 9.9% observed a single time. Trimming stripped 5 bases from V and 0 bases from J, with 11 bases between. Germline V gives CDR1 SEHNR, CDR2 FQNEAQ (reference sequence). CDR3 length equals 15 residues. Blood was collected once per donor into heparin, averaging approximately 0.12 L. Sorting based on CD45RO/CCR7/CD25/CD127/CD95/CD27 separated CD4+ naive, central memory, regulatory and stem cell-like memory cells.

The V gene is TRBV7-9, the J gene TRBJ2-1; a weak D match, TRBD1 (6 bases). The receptor was derived from a woman between 18 and 29 years old in good health. The sequencing sample was made of central memory CD4+ T cells from blood. CDR3 DNA sequence: TGTGCCAGCAGCCCCGGACAGACCTCCTACAATGAGCAGTTCTTC. This codes for CASSPGQTSYNEQFF.